This T cell receptor (beta chain) was documented in a study of identical twins. Findings and caveats of the study: There were fewer insertions in abundant cord blood beta clonotypes, but memory repertoires showed no such pattern.

Every sampled donor was Caucasian and healthy. The germline gives CDR1 SGDLS, CDR2 YYNGEE. The CDR3 has 14 residues. V was clipped by 2 bases and J by 1 base, with 10 bases between them. Comment on this clonotype: Its cognate antigen is unknown.

One entry per CDR3 protein results from TCRdb running MiXCR on the 5' RACE reads. This table has 460,000 or so distinct CDR3 sequences, 13% to 15% appearing once. These same records also appear under a second study, on yellow fever vaccine responses in identical twins.

Sequencing was done on a sample of CD4+ T cells sorted from blood. The source of this sequence is a woman aged 18-29 years in good health. V is TRBV9 and J is TRBJ2-7; D ambiguous. CDR3 DNA: TGTGCCAGCAGCGTCGGGTTTAGTTCCTACGAGCAGTACTTC. Translation gives CASSVGFSSYEQYF.